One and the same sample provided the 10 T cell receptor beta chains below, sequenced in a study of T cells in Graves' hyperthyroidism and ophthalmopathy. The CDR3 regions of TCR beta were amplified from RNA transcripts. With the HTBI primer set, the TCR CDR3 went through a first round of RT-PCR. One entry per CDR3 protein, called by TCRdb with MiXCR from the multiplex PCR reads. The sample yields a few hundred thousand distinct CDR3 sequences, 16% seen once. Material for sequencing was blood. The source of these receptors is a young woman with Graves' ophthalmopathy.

CDR3 region: CASSPLAGEVSRTDTQYF. The CDR3 DNA reads as TGTGCCAGCAGCCCCCTGGCGGGAGAAGTATCCCGCACAGATACGCAGTATTTT. This chain links TRBV5-6 with TRBJ2-3; 7 positions agree with TRBD2. Germline V gives CDR1 SGHDT, CDR2 YYEEEE. The ends lost 4 bases at V and 1 base at J; junction bases unmatched: 15. This CDR3 is 18 amino acids long.

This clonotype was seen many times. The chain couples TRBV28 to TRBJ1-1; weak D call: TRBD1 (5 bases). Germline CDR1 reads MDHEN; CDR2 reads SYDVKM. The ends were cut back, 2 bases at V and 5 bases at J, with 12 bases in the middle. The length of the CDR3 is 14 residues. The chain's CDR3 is CASSLRGISTEAFF. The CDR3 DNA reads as TGTGCCAGCAGTTTACGGGGGATTAGTACTGAAGCTTTCTTT. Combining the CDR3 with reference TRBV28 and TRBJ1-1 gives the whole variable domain DVKVTQSSRYLVKRTGEKVFLECVQDMDHENMFWYRQDPGLGLRLIYFSYDVKMKEKGDIPEGYSVSREKKERFSLILESASTNQTSMYLCASSLRGISTEAFFGQGTRLTVV.

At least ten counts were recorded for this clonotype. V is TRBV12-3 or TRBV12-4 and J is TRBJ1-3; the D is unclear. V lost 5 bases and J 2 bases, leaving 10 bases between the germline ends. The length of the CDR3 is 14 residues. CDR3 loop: CASSRSGTGNTIYF. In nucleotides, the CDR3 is TGTGCCAGCAGTCGATCCGGTACTGGAAACACCATATATTTT.

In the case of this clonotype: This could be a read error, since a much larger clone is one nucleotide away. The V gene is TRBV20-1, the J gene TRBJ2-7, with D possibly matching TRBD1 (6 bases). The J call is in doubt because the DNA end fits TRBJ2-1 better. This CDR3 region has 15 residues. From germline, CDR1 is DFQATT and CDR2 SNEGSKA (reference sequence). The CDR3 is CSASSAAGDTYEQFF. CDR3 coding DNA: TGCAGTGCTAGTTCCGCAGCAGGGGACACCTACGAGCAGTTCTTC.

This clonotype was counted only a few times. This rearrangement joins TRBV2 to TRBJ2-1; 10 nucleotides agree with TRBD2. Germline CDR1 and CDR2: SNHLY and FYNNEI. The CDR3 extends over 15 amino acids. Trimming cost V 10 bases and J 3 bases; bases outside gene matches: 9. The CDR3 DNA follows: TGTGCCACCTCCTGGACTAGCGGACTCTACAATGAGCAGTTCTTC. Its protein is CATSWTSGLYNEQFF.

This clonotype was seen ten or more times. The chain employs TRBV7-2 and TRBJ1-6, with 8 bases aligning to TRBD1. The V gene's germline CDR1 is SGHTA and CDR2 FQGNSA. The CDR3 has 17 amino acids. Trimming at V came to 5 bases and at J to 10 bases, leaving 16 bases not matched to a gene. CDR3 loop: CASSPITQGARWSPLHF. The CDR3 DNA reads TGTGCCAGCAGCCCCATCACGCAGGGGGCCCGATGGTCACCCCTCCACTTT.

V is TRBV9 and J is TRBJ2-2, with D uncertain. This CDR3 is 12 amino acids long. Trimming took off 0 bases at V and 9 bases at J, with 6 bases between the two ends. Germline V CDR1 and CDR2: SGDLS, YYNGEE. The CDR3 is CASSVAERELFF. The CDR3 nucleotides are TGTGCCAGCAGCGTAGCGGAGCGGGAGCTGTTTTTT.

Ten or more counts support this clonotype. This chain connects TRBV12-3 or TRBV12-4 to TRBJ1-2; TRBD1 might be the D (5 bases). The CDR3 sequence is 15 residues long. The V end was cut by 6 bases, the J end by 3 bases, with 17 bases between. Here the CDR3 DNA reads TGTGCCAGCAGAATCGGGGGAATCCCTCACTATGGCTACACCTTC. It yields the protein CASRIGGIPHYGYTF.

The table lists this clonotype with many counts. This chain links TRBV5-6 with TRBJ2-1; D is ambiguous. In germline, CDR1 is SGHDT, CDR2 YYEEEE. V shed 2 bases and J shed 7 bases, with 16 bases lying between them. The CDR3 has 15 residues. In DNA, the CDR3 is TGTGCCAGCAGCTTTGGGCTATCAGGTGTAAATGAGCAGTTCTTC. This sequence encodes CASSFGLSGVNEQFF.

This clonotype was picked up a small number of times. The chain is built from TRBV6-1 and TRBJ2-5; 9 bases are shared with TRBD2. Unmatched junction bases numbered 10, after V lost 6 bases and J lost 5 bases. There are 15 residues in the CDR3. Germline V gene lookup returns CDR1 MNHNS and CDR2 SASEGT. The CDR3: CASRGLALGSETQYF. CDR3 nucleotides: TGTGCCAGCAGAGGACTAGCGCTGGGGTCGGAGACCCAGTACTTC.